These 6 T cell receptor beta chains were sequenced from one sample in a study of T cell responses to AZD1222 COVID-19 vaccine. Sequencing used immunoSEQ multiplex PCR; TCRdb keeps in-frame clones, though not all of them. The sample carries 95,000 to 100,000 clones, around 87% recorded once. Sequencing used peripheral blood, obtained 28 days after the second AZD1222 dose. Receptors were obtained from an adult who received the AZD1222 COVID-19 vaccine.

The chain carries TRBV28 and TRBJ2-1, with D uncertain. Germline CDR1 reads MDHEN; CDR2 reads SYDVKM. The V end lost 4 bases, the J end lost 8 bases, and 12 bases lay between the germline ends. CDR3 length: 13 residues. CDR3 bases: TGTGCCAGCAGTTCACCGATGAGAGATGAGCAGTTCTTC. Translating gives CASSSPMRDEQFF. Supplemented by reference TRBV28 and TRBJ2-1, the full variable domain reads DVKVTQSSRYLVKRTGEKVFLECVQDMDHENMFWYRQDPGLGLRLIYFSYDVKMKEKGDIPEGYSVSREKKERFSLILESASTNQTSMYLCASSSPMRDEQFFGPGTRLTVL.

This clone was detected only once. Within the sample, other DNA sequences also encode this same CDR3. The CDR3 sequence: CASRERTGGNQPQHF. For the CDR3, the DNA is TGTGCCAGCAGGGAGAGGACAGGTGGCAATCAGCCCCAGCATTTT. The chain has TRBV2 and TRBJ1-5; 7 bases align to TRBD1. This CDR3 is built from 15 residues. Germline CDR1 reads SNHLY; CDR2 reads FYNNEI. The V gene end was trimmed by 6 bases and the J gene end by 2 bases; junction bases not matched to a gene: 7.

The V gene is TRBV6-2 or TRBV6-3, the J gene TRBJ1-5; a possible D gene is TRBD1 (6 bases). From germline, CDR1 is MNHEY and CDR2 SVGEGT. V gave up 2 bases and J gave up 1 base, with 6 bases separating them. CDR3 length: 14 amino acids. CDR3 sequence (DNA): TGTGCCAGCAGTTACAGGGGGAGCAATCAGCCCCAGCATTTT. It translates to CASSYRGSNQPQHF.

V and J are TRBV4-2 and TRBJ2-2; 12 bases are shared with TRBD2. Germline lookup yields CDR1 LGHNA and CDR2 YNFKEQ. With V trimmed by 0 bases and J by 5 bases, 10 bases remained unmatched. This CDR3 spans 19 amino acids. The CDR3 spells CASSQDNRLAGVGTGELFF. CDR3 DNA sequence: TGTGCCAGCAGCCAAGATAATCGACTAGCGGGAGTCGGGACCGGGGAGCTGTTTTTT.

The chain joins TRBV10-3 to TRBJ2-6; D possibly corresponds to TRBD2 (6 bases). The ends were cut back, 4 bases at V and 0 bases at J, with 10 bases in the middle. Germline V gene data show CDR1 as ENHRY and CDR2 as SYGVKD. The CDR3 is made up of 16 amino acids. The CDR3 loop reads CAISAGALSGANVLTF. CDR3 DNA: TGTGCCATCAGTGCGGGAGCTCTCTCTGGGGCCAACGTCCTGACTTTC.

V is TRBV30 and J is TRBJ2-1; 8 bases are shared with TRBD1. Germline assignment: CDR1 GTSNPN and CDR2 SVGIG (reference sequence). V lost 5 bases to trimming and J lost 0 bases; unmatched junction nucleotides: 6. This CDR3 comprises 15 residues. CDR3 loop: CAWGGQGSSYNEQFF. CDR3 nucleotides: TGTGCCTGGGGAGGACAGGGCAGCTCCTACAATGAGCAGTTCTTC.